This entry concerns a single T cell receptor beta chain. A few counts support this clonotype. What antigen it recognizes has not been identified. No base quality values were provided; no much bigger clone lies one nucleotide off. The CDR3, cysteine through phenylalanine, is 14 amino acids long. This entry keeps only the CDR3 DNA: 42 bases, framed from base 1. V and J are truncated by 6 bases and 1 base respectively, leaving an intervening sequence of 13 bases. The germline V gene (reference sequence) provides CDR1 DFQATT and CDR2 SNEGSKA. Synovial fluid samples were matched to blood samples from the same ankylosing spondylitis patients. The record originates from a study of CD8 T cells in ankylosing spondylitis (dated by TCRdb to about 2017). For the wider study: The study set out to find disease-linked TCR variants by profiling T cell receptor beta repertoires in ankylosing spondylitis patients and healthy donors. The full study cohort comprised about 24 ankylosing spondylitis patients and 110 or so healthy donors. Peripheral blood was sampled, and synovial fluid was also collected from ankylosing spondylitis patients.

Here is what the overall study found, with its caveats: According to the report, matched synovial fluid samples from ankylosing spondylitis patients were significantly enriched for the disease-linked clones. A TCR beta motif made up of under ten highly homologous amino acid variants appeared to be characteristic of blood from ankylosing spondylitis patients. Some of the motif variants had been reported before in the synovial fluid and blood of reactive arthritis patients, a finding that suggests common disease-initiation mechanisms. In peripheral blood, the disease-linked clones were found at relatively low frequencies and had a CD8+ phenotype.

TCRdb names Illumina HiSeq 2500 as the instrument used. Quantitative 5'-RACE with molecular barcodes was the method used to prepare the TCR beta libraries. As for the authors' bioinformatics: A new computational method based on a probabilistic model of VDJ rearrangement was used to identify disease-linked TCR variants. Clones were called with MiXCR by TCRdb after fastp trimmed the public reads at Q25, and only in-frame beta chains were retained. One record per CDR3 amino acid sequence lists the most common genes and DNA. What appears here as the V and J calls and clone size reflects TCRdb's work, not the paper's. This sample has about 140,000 distinct CDR3 sequences in its table, and 6.5% to 8.5% of those were observed once. The top ten clonotypes cover more than 7% of the sample.

Sequenced: synovial fluid, either unsorted or a sorted T cell fraction (not recorded which). The sequence joins TRBV20-1 to TRBJ2-1, with a weak D call of TRBD2 (5 bases match). The source is a male donor with ankylosing spondylitis. The CDR3 in this case is CSASTSGSYNEQFF. The sequenced DNA is TGCAGTGCAAGCACTAGTGGGTCCTACAATGAGCAGTTCTTC.